The rows below give T cell receptor beta chains drawn from one sample of a study of blood T cell repertoires in COVID-19. TCRdb's copy holds only in-frame clones and misses some; the assay was immunoSEQ multiplex PCR. The data contain around 330,000 clones, roughly 90% of them singletons. Input material: PBMCs or T cells enriched from blood (not recorded which). These receptor sequences come from a woman aged 18-29 years who had recovered from COVID-19. Both conserved end residues are part of each CDR3. Fields, in order: V gene, D gene, J gene, clone size, CDR3 protein, CDR3 DNA. D genes are given only for firm matches. The size entry is marked missing in some rows and otherwise reads once, few, many or a size class.

V: TRBV9
D: TRBD1
J: TRBJ1-2
size: .
CDR3: CASSSGTGRDGYTF
DNA: TGTGCCAGCAGCTCCGGGACAGGGAGGGATGGCTACACCTTC

V: TRBV10-1
D: TRBD2
J: TRBJ2-4
size: .
CDR3: CASSESGHQFASGLFKAKNIQYF
DNA: TGCGCCAGCAGTGAGTCAGGACACCAGTTCGCTAGCGGGTTATTCAAAGCCAAAAACATTCAGTACTTC

V: TRBV5-4
D: TRBD1
J: TRBJ1-1
size: .
CDR3: CASSLAGQDTEAFF
DNA: TGTGCCAGCAGCTTGGCAGGACAGGACACTGAAGCTTTCTTT

V: TRBV4-2
D: .
J: TRBJ1-5
size: .
CDR3: CASSLDGQKGSDSNQPQHF
DNA: TGTGCCAGCAGCCTCGACGGACAAAAAGGTTCGGATAGCAATCAGCCCCAGCATTTT

V: TRBV25-1
D: TRBD1
J: TRBJ2-5
size: .
CDR3: CASVRQGSETQYF
DNA: TGTGCCAGCGTTAGACAGGGATCAGAGACCCAGTACTTC

V: TRBV5-1
D: .
J: TRBJ2-2
size: .
CDR3: CASSLAYSGHTGELFF
DNA: TGCGCCAGCAGCTTGGCTTATTCGGGTCACACCGGGGAGCTGTTTTTT

V: TRBV7-2
D: TRBD2
J: TRBJ2-7
size: few
CDR3: CASSLGASGRTTSYEQYF
DNA: TGTGCCAGCAGCTTAGGGGCTAGCGGGAGGACTACTTCCTACGAGCAGTACTTC

V: TRBV6-2/TRBV6-3
D: .
J: TRBJ2-3
size: .
CDR3: CASSYSIGSPAADTQYF
DNA: TGTGCCAGCAGTTACTCGATTGGCTCTCCAGCGGCAGATACGCAGTATTTT

V: TRBV28
D: TRBD1
J: TRBJ1-5
size: .
CDR3: CASSLKLDRDSNQPQHF
DNA: TGTGCCAGCAGTTTAAAATTGGACAGGGATAGCAATCAGCCCCAGCATTTT

V: TRBV29-1
D: .
J: TRBJ1-2
size: .
CDR3: CSVEGISGARRYGYTF
DNA: TGCAGCGTTGAAGGGATTTCAGGGGCCAGGAGGTATGGCTACACCTTC

V: TRBV4-3
D: .
J: TRBJ1-1
size: .
CDR3: CASSREGLWGGEAFF
DNA: TGCGCCAGCAGCCGCGAAGGGTTGTGGGGAGGCGAAGCTTTCTTT

V: TRBV28
D: .
J: TRBJ2-5
size: .
CDR3: CASSLQGREETQYF
DNA: TGTGCCAGCAGTTTACAGGGAAGGGAAGAGACCCAGTACTTC

V: TRBV4-3
D: TRBD2
J: TRBJ2-1
size: once
CDR3: CASSQDPGLANEQFF
DNA: TGCGCCAGCAGCCAAGACCCGGGACTAGCAAATGAGCAGTTCTTC

V: TRBV4-3
D: TRBD1
J: TRBJ2-3
size: .
CDR3: CASSQPGQGTDTQYF
DNA: TGCGCCAGCAGCCAACCGGGACAGGGCACAGATACGCAGTATTTT

V: TRBV28
D: TRBD1
J: TRBJ2-7
size: .
CDR3: CASRTGGSYEQYF
DNA: TGTGCCAGCCGGACAGGGGGCTCCTACGAGCAGTACTTC

V: TRBV7-2
D: TRBD1
J: TRBJ1-2
size: .
CDR3: CASSLHGTGGYGYTF
DNA: TGTGCCAGCAGCTTACATGGGACAGGGGGCTATGGCTACACCTTC

V: TRBV7-2
D: .
J: TRBJ2-7
size: .
CDR3: CASSPGLAPYEQYF
DNA: TGTGCCAGCAGCCCAGGGCTAGCGCCCTACGAGCAGTACTTC

V: TRBV9
D: TRBD1
J: TRBJ1-6
size: few
CDR3: CASSVLDRVGISPLHF
DNA: TGTGCCAGCAGCGTCTTGGACAGGGTGGGAATTTCACCCCTCCACTTT

V: TRBV7-2
D: .
J: TRBJ1-1
size: .
CDR3: CASSQHAGYTEAFF
DNA: TGTGCCAGCAGCCAACACGCAGGATACACTGAAGCTTTCTTT

V: TRBV28
D: TRBD1
J: TRBJ1-2
size: .
CDR3: CASSPPAPLTGVLHGYTF
DNA: TGTGCCAGCAGTCCTCCTGCGCCCCTTACAGGGGTATTACATGGCTACACCTTC

V: TRBV7-6
D: TRBD2
J: TRBJ2-2
size: once
CDR3: CASSRFGTSGRSSNTGELFF
DNA: TGTGCCAGCAGTCGTTTTGGGACTAGCGGGAGGTCCTCGAACACCGGGGAGCTGTTTTTT

V: TRBV7-2
D: TRBD1
J: TRBJ1-2
size: once
CDR3: CASSLFRGQGYTF
DNA: TGTGCCAGCAGCTTGTTCAGGGGGCAAGGCTACACCTTC

V: TRBV5-4
D: TRBD2
J: TRBJ2-3
size: .
CDR3: CASSSPGLDRTDTQYF
DNA: TGTGCCAGCAGCTCCCCAGGACTAGATCGCACAGATACGCAGTATTTT

V: TRBV6-5
D: TRBD1
J: TRBJ1-4
size: once
CDR3: CAGSTGKYEKLFF
DNA: TGTGCCGGATCGACAGGGAAATATGAAAAACTGTTTTTT

V: TRBV18
D: .
J: TRBJ1-2
size: .
CDR3: CASSPPNRANGYTF
DNA: TGTGCCAGCTCACCACCGAACAGGGCCAATGGCTACACCTTC

V: TRBV9
D: .
J: TRBJ1-1
size: .
CDR3: CASSVGTGRGTEAFF
DNA: TGTGCCAGCAGCGTCGGCACAGGAAGGGGCACTGAAGCTTTCTTT

V: TRBV7-3
D: TRBD1
J: TRBJ2-5
size: .
CDR3: CASSQTGGAGKTQYF
DNA: TGTGCCAGCAGCCAGACAGGGGGCGCGGGGAAGACCCAGTACTTC

V: TRBV9
D: .
J: TRBJ1-1
size: .
CDR3: CASSVGPDTEAFF
DNA: TGTGCCAGCAGCGTAGGTCCTGACACTGAAGCTTTCTTT

V: TRBV14
D: .
J: TRBJ1-3
size: .
CDR3: CASSQDKEWTQTWTFGNTIYF
DNA: TGTGCCAGCAGTCAAGACAAGGAGTGGACGCAAACCTGGACTTTTGGAAACACCATATATTTT

V: TRBV6-4
D: .
J: TRBJ2-1
size: .
CDR3: CASSGSGGSSNEQFF
DNA: TGTGCCAGCAGTGGTTCCGGCGGCTCCTCCAATGAGCAGTTCTTC

V: TRBV6-5
D: TRBD1
J: TRBJ1-5
size: many
CDR3: CASRVPGQGNQPQHF
DNA: TGTGCCAGCAGAGTCCCGGGACAGGGCAATCAGCCCCAGCATTTT

V: TRBV7-2
D: .
J: TRBJ1-2
size: .
CDR3: CASSLDSSSNYGYTF
DNA: TGTGCCAGCAGCTTAGACAGCTCCTCTAACTATGGCTACACCTTC

V: TRBV30
D: TRBD2
J: TRBJ2-7
size: .
CDR3: CAWSVQLAGGQEQYF
DNA: TGTGCCTGGAGTGTACAATTAGCGGGGGGGCAGGAGCAGTACTTC

V: TRBV5-1
D: .
J: TRBJ2-7
size: .
CDR3: CASSLYHEQYF
DNA: TGCGCCAGCAGCTTGTATCACGAGCAGTACTTC

V: TRBV27
D: .
J: TRBJ1-5
size: .
CDR3: CASRPTPWAVQPQHF
DNA: TGTGCCAGCAGACCGACCCCCTGGGCAGTTCAGCCCCAGCATTTT

V: TRBV4-2
D: .
J: TRBJ2-2
size: .
CDR3: CASSQGEATFTGELFF
DNA: TGTGCCAGCAGCCAAGGAGAGGCTACGTTCACCGGGGAGCTGTTTTTT

V: TRBV5-3
D: .
J: TRBJ1-2
size: .
CDR3: CARSPRVAEGGGYTF
DNA: TGTGCCAGAAGCCCGCGGGTGGCAGAGGGAGGTGGCTACACCTTC

V: TRBV5-6
D: TRBD2
J: TRBJ2-7
size: .
CDR3: CASSPGGGGRIYYEQYF
DNA: TGTGCCAGCAGCCCCGGCGGGGGGGGGCGTATCTACTACGAGCAGTACTTC

V: TRBV24-1
D: .
J: TRBJ2-6
size: few
CDR3: CATSDPTGGPSGANVLTF
DNA: TGTGCCACCAGTGACCCTACGGGCGGGCCTTCTGGGGCCAACGTCCTGACTTTC

V: TRBV28
D: .
J: TRBJ1-5
size: .
CDR3: CASSLGAFSNQPQHF
DNA: TGTGCCAGCAGTTTAGGGGCATTTAGCAATCAGCCCCAGCATTTT

V: TRBV29-1
D: TRBD1
J: TRBJ1-4
size: .
CDR3: CSVDAGQGGEKLFF
DNA: TGCAGCGTTGACGCTGGACAGGGAGGAGAAAAACTGTTTTTT